These 30 T cell receptor beta chains originate from one sample sequenced in a study of tissue T cells after allogeneic stem cell transplantation. Generated by immunoSEQ multiplex PCR, the TCRdb table keeps only in-frame clones and is missing some. The sample holds some 43,000 clones; around nine tenths are singletons and the top ten take around 3.8%. Sequencing was performed on blood, taken before transplantation. These receptors came from a woman aged 40 to 75 who later had graft-versus-host disease after an allogeneic stem cell transplant.

The CDR3 DNA is TGTGCCAGCTCACCAGGGAGCGGGAGATCCAATGAGCAGTTCTTC. Its protein product is CASSPGSGRSNEQFF. J is TRBJ2-1 and V is TRBV18; 8 bases match TRBD2. CDR1 and CDR2 (germline): KGHSH, LQKENI. Germline trimming cut 2 bases from V and 6 bases from J; bases unmatched to any gene: 6. The CDR3 length is 15 residues.

J is TRBJ1-1 and V is TRBV6-5; D is perhaps TRBD1 (6 bases). V lost 0 bases and J lost 11, with 10 bases in between. There are 12 residues in the CDR3. The V gene's germline CDR1 is MNHEY and CDR2 SVGAGI. CDR3 in amino acids: CASSYSGRGAFF. The CDR3 region has the DNA TGTGCCAGCAGTTACTCTGGCAGGGGCGCTTTCTTT.

The rearrangement joins TRBV23-1 to TRBJ2-7, with D maybe TRBD2 (6 bases). TRBV23-1 is noted as an ORF with a role that remains uncertain. This CDR3 has 12 amino acids. Deletions cut 3 bases from V and 4 bases from J, with 7 bases between. CDR3 nucleotide sequence: TGCGCCAGCAGTCAGGAGGGTTACGAGCAGTACTTC. Its translation is CASSQEGYEQYF.

The chain couples TRBV15 to TRBJ1-4; TRBD1 aligns across 7 bases. The CDR3 contains 15 residues. V gave up 5 bases and J gave up 7 bases; unmatched junction bases: 10. CDR1 and CDR2 (germline): LNHNV, YYDKDF (reference sequence). CDR3 DNA: TGTGCCACCAGCTTGACAGGGCTTGGGAGTGAAAAACTGTTTTTT. Amino acids: CATSLTGLGSEKLFF.

V gene TRBV9 combines with J gene TRBJ2-7, with D uncertain. CDR3 length: 14 residues. Germline lookup yields CDR1 SGDLS and CDR2 YYNGEE. Trimming shortened V by 0 bases and J by 0 bases, and 7 bases separated the two germline ends. Here the CDR3 DNA reads TGTGCCAGCAGCGTAGACCCGGCCTCCTACGAGCAGTACTTC. This translates into CASSVDPASYEQYF.

This chain links TRBV9 with TRBJ2-7; possibly TRBD1 or TRBD2 for D (5 bases each). V was trimmed by 4 bases and J by 6 bases, leaving 14 bases between them. Germline V gene sequence: CDR1 SGDLS, CDR2 YYNGEE. This CDR3 contains 13 residues. CDR3 loop: CASSSEGFTEQYF. In DNA, the CDR3 is TGTGCCAGCAGCTCAGAGGGGTTTACCGAGCAGTACTTC.

The chain joins TRBV27 to TRBJ2-3; 14 bases line up with TRBD2. Trimming removed 6 bases from V and 5 bases from J; junction bases left unmatched: 4. The CDR3 consists of 15 residues. The germline gives CDR1 MNHEY, CDR2 SMNVEV (reference sequence). The CDR3 sequence is CASRGLAGVVDTQYF. CDR3 DNA sequence: TGTGCCAGCAGGGGACTAGCGGGAGTGGTAGATACGCAGTATTTT.

The V gene is TRBV9, the J gene TRBJ1-1; 10 bases are shared with TRBD1. The germline gives CDR1 SGDLS, CDR2 YYNGEE. The CDR3 loop spans 16 amino acids. V lost 5 bases to trimming and J lost 4 bases; unmatched junction nucleotides: 11. The CDR3 nucleotides read TGTGCCAGCAGTCGGAGACAGGGGGCGAGGAGCACTGAAGCTTTCTTT. This encodes CASSRRQGARSTEAFF.

The genes are TRBV20-1 and TRBJ2-5, with 8 bases identical to TRBD1. The junction had 2 bases not matched to a gene; V was cut back by 3 bases and J by 2 bases. CDR1 and CDR2 from the germline V gene are DFQATT and SNEGSKA (reference sequence). The CDR3 length is 13 residues. The CDR3 is CSASRTGQETQYF. The CDR3 coding sequence is TGCAGTGCTAGTCGGACAGGGCAAGAGACCCAGTACTTC.

J is TRBJ1-2 and V is TRBV11-2, with TRBD1 matching 7 bases. Germline values: CDR1 SGHAT, CDR2 FQNNGV. V gave up 5 bases and J gave up 1 base; unmatched junction bases: 10. The CDR3 is 16 residues long. The CDR3: CASSHGTGAVNYGYTF. In DNA, the CDR3 is TGTGCCAGCAGCCACGGTACAGGGGCCGTTAACTATGGCTACACCTTC.

The chain carries TRBV27 and TRBJ2-3; 7 positions agree with TRBD1. There are 17 residues in the CDR3. CDR1 MNHEY and CDR2 SMNVEV come from the germline V gene (reference sequence). With 7 bases clipped from V and 0 bases from J, the junction kept 13 bases outside the gene matches. This CDR3 reads CASKGGWGHPSTDTQYF. The CDR3 DNA is TGTGCCAGCAAAGGGGGCTGGGGACATCCAAGCACAGATACGCAGTATTTT.

This CDR3 reads CAISDDNSPLHF. CDR3 bases: TGTGCCATCAGTGACGATAATTCACCCCTCCACTTT. The chain is built from TRBV10-3 and TRBJ1-6; D remains unclear. The CDR3 extends over 12 amino acids. Trimming left V 3 bases short and J 5 bases short, with 2 bases between. Germline V gene sequence: CDR1 ENHRY, CDR2 SYGVKD.

The chain carries TRBV6-6 and TRBJ2-7, with TRBD2 identical over 7 bases. CDR1 is MNHNY and CDR2 is SVGAGI in the germline V gene (reference sequence). The CDR3 contains 13 residues. V lost 0 bases, J lost 6 bases, and 2 bases stayed unmatched. CDR3 DNA: TGTGCCAGCAGTTACTCCGCGGGGGTCGAGCAGTACTTC. Protein: CASSYSAGVEQYF.

The V and J genes are TRBV28 and TRBJ1-2; no reliable D call. CDR1 is MDHEN and CDR2 is SYDVKM in the germline V gene. V lost 6 bases and J 2 bases, leaving 7 bases between the germline ends. This CDR3 region has 12 residues. CDR3 DNA: TGTGCCAGCAGCCAGAGCAACTATGGCTACACCTTC. It codes for CASSQSNYGYTF.

This clone was observed a single time. This sequence joins TRBV3-1 (or the pseudogene TRBV3-2) and TRBJ1-1; D unresolved. Germline CDR1 reads LGHDT; CDR2 reads YNNKEL (reference sequence). The V end was cut by 0 bases, the J end by 0 bases, with 11 bases between. The CDR3 is 16 residues long. CDR3 nucleotide sequence: TGTGCCAGCAGCCAAGACCATGGGGTGGTGAACACTGAAGCTTTCTTT. It specifies CASSQDHGVVNTEAFF.

The V call is TRBV3-1 (or the pseudogene TRBV3-2), the J call TRBJ2-1, with 7 bases fitting TRBD2. With V trimmed by 1 base and J by 3 bases, 9 bases remained unmatched. This CDR3 is 17 amino acids long. Germline loops: CDR1 LGHDT, CDR2 YNNKEL (reference sequence). The CDR3 is CASSQGASGIFYNEQFF. The CDR3 nucleotides read TGTGCCAGCAGCCAAGGGGCCAGCGGGATTTTCTACAATGAGCAGTTCTTC.

CDR3 protein: CASLPGGAGTDTQYF. CDR3 in DNA: TGTGCCAGCCTCCCCGGGGGCGCCGGCACAGATACGCAGTATTTT. The genes are TRBV25-1 and TRBJ2-3; the D gene could be TRBD1 or TRBD2 (6 bases each). The CDR3 length is 15 residues. CDR1 MGHDK and CDR2 SYGVNS come from the germline V gene. V lost 8 bases, J lost 1 base, and 16 bases lay in between.

The rearrangement links TRBV7-9 to TRBJ2-3, with D hard to call. Per germline, CDR1 SEHNR and CDR2 FQNEAQ (reference sequence). V was pared by 5 bases and J by 4 bases, with 10 bases between. CDR3 size: 13 residues. The CDR3 sequence is CASSLITADTQYF. The CDR3 nucleotides are TGTGCCAGCAGCCTCATTACGGCAGATACGCAGTATTTT.

In this sample, this clone turned up a few times. The J gene is TRBJ1-5, the V gene TRBV30; 8 bases align to TRBD1. Trimming took 1 base from V and 6 from J; bases not matched to a gene: 11. CDR1 and CDR2 from the germline V gene are GTSNPN and SVGIG (reference sequence). The CDR3 runs 16 residues. In DNA form, the CDR3 reads TGTGCCTGGAGTGGGGCTGGACAGGGTCGGGTTCAGCCCCAGCATTTT. Protein: CAWSGAGQGRVQPQHF.

The V and J genes are TRBV3-1 (or the pseudogene TRBV3-2) and TRBJ2-2; D uncertain. The CDR3 sequence is 11 residues long. Per germline, CDR1 LGHDT and CDR2 YNNKEL (reference sequence). The V gene lost 8 bases and the J gene lost 6 bases, with 7 bases spanning the gap. CDR3 protein: CASWSSGELFF. The CDR3 nucleotides are TGTGCCAGCTGGTCATCCGGGGAGCTGTTTTTT.

The chain recombines TRBV27 with TRBJ1-6; D is possibly TRBD1 (5 bases). Trimming shortened V by 2 bases and J by 11 bases, and 16 bases separated the two germline ends. Germline assignment: CDR1 MNHEY and CDR2 SMNVEV (reference sequence). This CDR3 region has 15 residues. The CDR3: CASSLASGLGPPLHF. The CDR3 nucleotides are TGTGCCAGCAGTTTAGCCTCGGGGCTGGGGCCACCCCTCCACTTT.

The V and J genes are TRBV19 and TRBJ2-1, with TRBD1 identical over 10 bases. J was trimmed by 4 bases and V by 5 bases; bases with no gene match: 5. The CDR3 totals 15 residues. Germline loops: CDR1 LNHDA, CDR2 SQIVND (reference sequence). The CDR3 here is CASSWDRGRYNEQFF. The CDR3, as DNA: TGTGCCAGTAGTTGGGACAGGGGAAGGTACAATGAGCAGTTCTTC. Full variable domain (missing parts from reference TRBV19 and TRBJ2-1): DGGITQSPKYLFRKEGQNVTLSCEQNLNHDAMYWYRQDPGQGLRLIYYSQIVNDFQKGDIAEGYSVSREKKESFPLTVTSAQKNPTAFYLCASSWDRGRYNEQFFGPGTRLTVL.

The chain links TRBV4-3 to TRBJ2-2; 8 bases are shared with TRBD1. The CDR3 has 15 residues. V was clipped by 4 bases and J by 1 base; unmatched bases: 2. Germline CDR1 LGHNA, CDR2 YSLEER. The CDR3 bases are TGCGCCAGCAGCCTTGACAGGGGGAACACCGGGGAGCTGTTTTTT. Translation: CASSLDRGNTGELFF.

The V and J genes are TRBV9 and TRBJ2-1, with unresolved D. Germline V lookup: CDR1 SGDLS, CDR2 YYNGEE. V was trimmed by 2 bases and J by 6 bases, leaving 3 bases between them. This CDR3 contains 11 residues. The CDR3 nucleotides are TGTGCCAGCAGCGTCTCCAATGAGCAGTTCTTC. Amino acid sequence: CASSVSNEQFF.

This clone has a single count. V usage is TRBV12-3 or TRBV12-4 and J usage is TRBJ2-1; D gene unclear. This CDR3 has 13 residues. V lost 4 bases, J lost 8 bases, and 12 bases lay in between. DNA for the CDR3: TGTGCCAGCAGTTACGGCAGTTATTATGAGCAGTTCTTC. Its protein product is CASSYGSYYEQFF.

A single count supports this clone. This chain links TRBV15 with TRBJ2-1; 11 bases are shared with TRBD2. The CDR3 is 18 residues long. The trim removed 0 bases at V and 5 bases at J, leaving 9 bases unmatched. The germline V gene has CDR1 LNHNV and CDR2 YYDKDF (reference sequence). Here the CDR3 reads CATSRDLASGRRDNEQFF. The CDR3 nucleotides are TGTGCCACCAGCAGAGATCTGGCTAGCGGGAGGAGGGACAATGAGCAGTTCTTC.

This clone was counted between two and nine times. J is TRBJ2-2 and V is TRBV10-1, with TRBD2 matching over 11 bases. CDR1 is WNHNN and CDR2 is SYGVQD in the germline V gene (reference sequence). After removal of 5 bases from V and 6 bases from J, the junction contained 5 bases not matched to a gene. The CDR3 spans 15 residues. The chain's CDR3 is CASSLLAGGSGELFF. CDR3 sequence (DNA): TGCGCCAGCAGTCTTCTAGCGGGAGGTTCCGGGGAGCTGTTTTTT.

The chain has TRBV7-9 and TRBJ2-1, with 8 bases matching TRBD1. The CDR3 length is 14 residues. The J segment lost 4 bases and the V segment lost 3 bases, leaving 2 bases of the junction unmatched. From germline, CDR1 is SEHNR and CDR2 FQNEAQ (reference sequence). CDR3 nucleotides: TGTGCCAGCAGCTTGAACAGGGGGTACAATGAGCAGTTCTTC. This codes for CASSLNRGYNEQFF.

The chain employs TRBV9 and TRBJ2-1; TRBD2 matches at 9 bases. J gave up 7 bases and V 2 bases, and 13 bases lay outside the gene matches. The CDR3 covers 17 residues. Germline V gene data show CDR1 as SGDLS and CDR2 as YYNGEE. This chain's CDR3 is CASSVSSGAGGTNEQFF. As DNA, the CDR3 is TGTGCCAGCAGCGTCTCTAGCGGGGCCGGCGGTACGAATGAGCAGTTCTTC.

The chain is built from TRBV7-2 and TRBJ1-4; D gene uncertain. V lost 5 bases, J lost 4 bases, and 11 bases lay in between. This CDR3 comprises 14 residues. The germline CDR1 and CDR2 sequences are SGHTA and FQGNSA. In nucleotides, the CDR3 is TGTGCCAGCAGCCGGCGGGGTTTTAATGAAAAACTGTTTTTT. It yields the protein CASSRRGFNEKLFF.